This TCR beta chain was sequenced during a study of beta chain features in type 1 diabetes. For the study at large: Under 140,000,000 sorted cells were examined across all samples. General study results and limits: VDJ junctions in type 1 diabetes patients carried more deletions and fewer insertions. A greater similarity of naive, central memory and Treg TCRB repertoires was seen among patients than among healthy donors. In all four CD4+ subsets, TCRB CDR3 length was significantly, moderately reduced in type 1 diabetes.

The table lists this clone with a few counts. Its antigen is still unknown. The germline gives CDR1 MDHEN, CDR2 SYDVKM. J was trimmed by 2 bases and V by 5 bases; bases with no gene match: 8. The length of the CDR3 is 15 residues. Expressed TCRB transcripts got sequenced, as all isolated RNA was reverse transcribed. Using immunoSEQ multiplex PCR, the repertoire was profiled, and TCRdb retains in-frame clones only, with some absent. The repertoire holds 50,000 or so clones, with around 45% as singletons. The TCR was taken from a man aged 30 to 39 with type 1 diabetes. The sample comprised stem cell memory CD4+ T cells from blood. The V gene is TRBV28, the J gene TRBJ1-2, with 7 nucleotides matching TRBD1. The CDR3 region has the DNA TGTGCCAGCAGTACACGGACAGGCCGAAACTATGGCTACACCTTC. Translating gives CASSTRTGRNYGYTF.